This T cell receptor beta chain stems from a study of radiation and T cells in renal cell carcinoma. Study results and caveats: In blood, top tumor clones expanded by 2 weeks, shrinking by 4.

Germline V gene lookup returns CDR1 MNHEY and CDR2 SMNVEV (reference sequence). V shed 1 base and J 3 bases; nucleotides not matched to a gene: 5. The CDR3 is 15 amino acids. Time point indicated: blood 4 weeks post-SBRT, at nephrectomy. The treatment is: 15 Gy SBRT to primary tumor, nephrectomy 4 weeks later. Nephrectomy followed 15 Gy stereotactic body radiation by 4 weeks. The table lists this clone with a count of one. Its cognate antigen is unknown. The repertoire was sequenced with immunoSEQ multiplex PCR; TCRdb's copy has only in-frame clones and lacks some. The table has fewer than 200,000 clones, about 88% seen once; the top ten hold 10% to 12%.

The sequences come from blood, collected from a patient whose treatment included radiotherapy and nephrectomy. The rearrangement links TRBV27 to TRBJ1-2; 7 bases line up with TRBD1. The source is a woman aged 50 to 60 with renal cell carcinoma. CDR3 bases: TGTGCCAGCAGTTTATTTGGGACAGACGACTATGGCTACACCTTC. This sequence encodes CASSLFGTDDYGYTF.